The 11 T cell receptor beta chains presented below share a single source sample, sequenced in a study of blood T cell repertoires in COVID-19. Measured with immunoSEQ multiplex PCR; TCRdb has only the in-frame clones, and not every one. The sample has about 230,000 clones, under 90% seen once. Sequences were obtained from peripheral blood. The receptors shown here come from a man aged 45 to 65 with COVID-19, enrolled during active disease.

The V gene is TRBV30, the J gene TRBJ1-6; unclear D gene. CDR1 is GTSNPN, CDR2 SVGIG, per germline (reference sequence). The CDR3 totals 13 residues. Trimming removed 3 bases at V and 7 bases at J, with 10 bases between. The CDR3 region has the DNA TGTGCCTGGAGGCAGGCCCTAAATTCACCCCTCCACTTT. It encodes CAWRQALNSPLHF. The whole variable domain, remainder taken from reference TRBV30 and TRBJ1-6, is SQTIHQWPATLVQPVGSPLSLECTVEGTSNPNLYWYRQAAGRGLQLLFYSVGIGQISSEVPQNLSASRPQDRQFILSSKKLLLSDSGFYLCAWRQALNSPLHFGNGTRLTVT.

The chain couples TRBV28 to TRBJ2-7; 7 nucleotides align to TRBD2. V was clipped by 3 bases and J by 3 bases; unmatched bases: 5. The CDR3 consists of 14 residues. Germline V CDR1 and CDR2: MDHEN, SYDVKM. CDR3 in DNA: TGTGCCAGCAGTTTCTTTCGGGGGGTCTACGAGCAGTACTTC. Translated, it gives CASSFFRGVYEQYF.

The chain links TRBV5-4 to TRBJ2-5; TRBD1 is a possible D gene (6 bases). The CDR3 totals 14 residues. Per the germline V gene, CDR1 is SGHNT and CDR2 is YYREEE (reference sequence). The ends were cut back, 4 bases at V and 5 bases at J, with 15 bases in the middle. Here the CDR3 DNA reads TGTGCCAGCAGCACGACAGGTGTGGACGAGACCCAGTACTTC. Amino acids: CASSTTGVDETQYF.

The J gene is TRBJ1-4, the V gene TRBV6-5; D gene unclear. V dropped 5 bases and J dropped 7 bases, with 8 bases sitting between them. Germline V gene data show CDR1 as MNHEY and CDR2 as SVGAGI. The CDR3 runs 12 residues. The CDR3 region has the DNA TGTGCCAGCAGTCCTCGGGGTGAAAAACTGTTTTTT. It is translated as CASSPRGEKLFF.

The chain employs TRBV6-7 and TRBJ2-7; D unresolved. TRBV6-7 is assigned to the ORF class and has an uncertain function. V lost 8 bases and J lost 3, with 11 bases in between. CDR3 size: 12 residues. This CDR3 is CASPPQVYEQYF. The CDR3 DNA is TGTGCCAGCCCCCCGCAGGTCTACGAGCAGTACTTC.

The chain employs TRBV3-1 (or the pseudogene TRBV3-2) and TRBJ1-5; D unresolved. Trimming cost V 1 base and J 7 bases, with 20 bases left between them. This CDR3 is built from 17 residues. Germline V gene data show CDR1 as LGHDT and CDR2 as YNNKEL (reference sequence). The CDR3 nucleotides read TGTGCCAGCAGCCAAGCTTCTCGCAGGCGGGCGCGGCAGCCCCAGCATTTT. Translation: CASSQASRRRARQPQHF.

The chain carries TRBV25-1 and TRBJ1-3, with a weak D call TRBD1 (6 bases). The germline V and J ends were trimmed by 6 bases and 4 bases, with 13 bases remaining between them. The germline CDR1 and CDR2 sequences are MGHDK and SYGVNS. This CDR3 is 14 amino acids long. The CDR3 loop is CASRSTGLGNTIYF. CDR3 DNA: TGTGCCAGCAGATCAACAGGGTTAGGAAACACCATATATTTT.

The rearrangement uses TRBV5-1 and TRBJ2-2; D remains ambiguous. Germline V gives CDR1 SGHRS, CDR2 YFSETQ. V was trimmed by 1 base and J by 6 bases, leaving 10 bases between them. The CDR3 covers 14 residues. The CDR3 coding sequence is TGCGCCAGCAGCTTGTCATCCGGTCCCGGGGAGCTGTTTTTT. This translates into CASSLSSGPGELFF.

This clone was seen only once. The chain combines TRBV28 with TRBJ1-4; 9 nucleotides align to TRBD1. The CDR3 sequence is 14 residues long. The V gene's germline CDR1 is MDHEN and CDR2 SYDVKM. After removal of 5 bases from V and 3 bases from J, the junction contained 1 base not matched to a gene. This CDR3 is CASSRTGANEKLFF. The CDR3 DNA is TGTGCCAGCAGTCGGACAGGGGCTAATGAAAAACTGTTTTTT.

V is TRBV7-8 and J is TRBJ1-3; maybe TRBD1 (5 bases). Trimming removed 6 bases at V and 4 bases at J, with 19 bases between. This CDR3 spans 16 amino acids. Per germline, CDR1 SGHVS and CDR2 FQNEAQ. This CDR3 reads CASRAHLGQRGNTIYF. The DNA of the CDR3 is TGTGCCAGCAGGGCTCACTTGGGGCAGAGGGGAAACACCATATATTTT.

The CDR3 DNA is TGTGCCAGCAGCCAAGAGGGCACCTACAATGAGCAGTTCTTC. Residues: CASSQEGTYNEQFF. The gene calls are TRBV4-2 and TRBJ2-1; unclear D gene. Trimming pared 0 bases from V and 2 bases from J, leaving 5 bases between. In germline, CDR1 is LGHNA, CDR2 YNFKEQ. The CDR3 consists of 14 residues.